This passage covers 10 T cell receptor beta chains from one sample sequenced in a study of CD8 T cells in ankylosing spondylitis. MiXCR, applied by TCRdb to the 5' RACE reads, yields one record per CDR3 protein. This table holds around 150,000 distinct CDR3 sequences, under 45% found once. The specimen was synovial fluid, either unsorted or a sorted T cell fraction (not recorded which). The receptors originated from a male donor with ankylosing spondylitis.

This clonotype has a handful of counts. This chain connects TRBV10-3 to TRBJ2-3; TRBD2 might be the D (5 bases). Trimming pared 6 bases from V and 6 bases from J, leaving 10 bases between. The germline gives CDR1 ENHRY, CDR2 SYGVKD. The CDR3 totals 12 residues. CDR3 coding DNA: TGTGCCATCAGCGGGGAAGTGGATACGCAGTATTTT. Its translation is CAISGEVDTQYF.

This clonotype was picked up a small number of times. This chain uses TRBV27 with TRBJ1-5; D is perhaps TRBD1 (5 bases). In germline, CDR1 is MNHEY, CDR2 SMNVEV (reference sequence). With 6 bases removed from V and 6 bases from J, the gap between germline ends came to 15 bases. This CDR3 spans 14 amino acids. The CDR3 loop reads CASRTGAEGQPQHF. The CDR3 DNA follows: TGTGCCAGCAGGACTGGGGCCGAGGGTCAGCCCCAGCATTTT.

A note on this clonotype: A junction boundary mismatches the germline segment, possibly from a read error. The chain has TRBV18 and TRBJ2-3; tentatively, D is TRBD2 (6 bases). There are 12 residues in the CDR3. Germline assignment: CDR1 KGHSH and CDR2 LQKENI. The CDR3 region has the DNA TGTGCCAGCTCACCACCGGTTAACGGGACTCATTTT. As protein: CASSPPVNGTHF.

J is TRBJ2-6 and V is TRBV5-1; unclear D gene. Germline V lookup: CDR1 SGHRS, CDR2 YFSETQ. The length of the CDR3 is 14 residues. Trimming cost V 7 bases and J 5 bases, with 13 bases left between them. CDR3 nucleotides: TGCGCCAGCCGGCGTTGGGGTTGGGCCAACGTCCTGACTTTC. Its protein is CASRRWGWANVLTF.

The rearrangement uses TRBV6-1 and TRBJ2-1, with 9 bases lining up with TRBD2. Trimming took 5 bases from V and 8 from J; bases not matched to a gene: 10. This CDR3 spans 15 amino acids. Germline-derived CDR1 and CDR2 are MNHNS and SASEGT. CDR3 loop: CASSPSSGGSHEQFF. In DNA form, the CDR3 reads TGTGCCAGCAGTCCCTCCAGCGGGGGGTCCCATGAGCAGTTCTTC.

The rearrangement links TRBV10-3 to TRBJ2-7; TRBD1 or TRBD2 may be the D gene (5 bases each). V lost 6 bases, J lost 2 bases, and 11 bases lay in between. The CDR3 has 13 residues. Germline CDR1 and CDR2: ENHRY and SYGVKD. For the CDR3, the DNA is TGTGCCATCAGGGGGGTCCCTCCCTACGAGCAGTACTTC. Translated, it gives CAIRGVPPYEQYF.

The chain couples TRBV5-6 to TRBJ1-6; 7 nucleotides agree with TRBD1. CDR1 and CDR2 from the germline V gene are SGHDT and YYEEEE. This CDR3 has 16 residues. With V trimmed by 7 bases and J by 10 bases, 17 bases remained unmatched. CDR3 sequence reads: CASLRYGTVRSSPLHF. The CDR3 coding sequence is TGTGCCAGCCTTAGGTACGGGACAGTCCGATCGTCACCCCTCCACTTT. The full variable domain, with the rest looked up from reference TRBV5-6 and TRBJ1-6, is DAGVTQSPTHLIKTRGQQVTLRCSPKSGHDTVSWYQQALGQGPQFIFQYYEEEERQRGNFPDRFSGHQFPNYSSELNVNALLLGDSALYLCASLRYGTVRSSPLHFGNGTRLTVT.

As DNA, the CDR3 is TGTGCCAGCAGCTTATGGGGTCCGGGGGAGACCCAGTACTTC. Encoded protein: CASSLWGPGETQYF. The chain joins TRBV11-2 to TRBJ2-5, with D perhaps matching TRBD2 (5 bases). The CDR3 contains 14 residues. Trimming took 2 bases from V and 5 from J, leaving 12 bases between them. Germline CDR1 reads SGHAT; CDR2 reads FQNNGV. The full variable domain, rest sourced from reference TRBV11-2 and TRBJ2-5, is EAGVAQSPRYKIIEKRQSVAFWCNPISGHATLYWYQQILGQGPKLLIQFQNNGVVDDSQLPKDRFSAERLKGVDSTLKIQPAKLEDSAVYLCASSLWGPGETQYFGPGTRLLVL.

This clonotype was found a few times. V and J are TRBV12-3 or TRBV12-4 and TRBJ1-1, with a weak D call TRBD1 (5 bases). The CDR3 is made up of 17 amino acids. Trimming left V 10 bases short and J 0 bases short, with 24 bases between. This CDR3 is CAIQDSPAGVVNTEAFF. In DNA, the CDR3 is TGTGCCATCCAGGACTCACCGGCGGGGGTTGTGAACACTGAAGCTTTCTTT.

This chain links TRBV18 with TRBJ1-6; D is perhaps TRBD1 (5 bases). Germline CDR1 KGHSH, CDR2 LQKENI. The ends were cut back, 2 bases at V and 4 bases at J, with 15 bases in the middle. The CDR3 extends over 17 amino acids. In nucleotides, the CDR3 is TGTGCCAGCTCACCAGGGGCGTCAGGGTGGTATAATTCACCCCTCCACTTT. It yields the protein CASSPGASGWYNSPLHF.